Listed below are T cell receptor beta chains from one sample, sequenced in a study of T cell repertoires in cytomegalovirus infection. A single record per CDR3 protein comes from TCRdb applying MiXCR to the reads. The profile shows under 300,000 distinct CDR3 sequences, around 20% of them singletons. These receptors' targets are unknown. Sequencing was performed on cultured PBMCs, taken from culture after CMV antigen stimulation. These receptors were obtained from a human donor in good health (CMV status not recorded). Some clones in this sample may be carry-over from other donors' samples. Both conserved end residues are part of each CDR3. The D gene is left open where the match is weak. Not all rows give a size; the values are once, few, many and, for expanded clones, a class.

cdr3_nt cdr3_aa j_call v_call clone_size d_call
TGTGCCACTGAGGCCAGGGACAATCAGCCCCAGCATTTT CATEARDNQPQHF TRBJ1-5 TRBV6-2/TRBV6-3 few NA
TGCAGTGCTAGTTTAGGGGACTATGGCTACACCTTC CSASLGDYGYTF TRBJ1-2 TRBV20-1 few NA
TGTGCCAGCAGCCCTGGACAGACCTCCTACAATGAGCAGTTCTTC CASSPGQTSYNEQFF TRBJ2-1 TRBV11-2 few NA
TGTGCCAGCAGGGGGGCGGTGACCTACGAGCAGTACTTC CASRGAVTYEQYF TRBJ2-7 TRBV7-2 few NA
TGTGCCAGTAGTATCAGGGTCGGACAGCCCCAGCATTTT CASSIRVGQPQHF TRBJ1-5 TRBV19 few NA
TGTGCCGGTAGACAGGGCGACTCCTACGAGCAGTACTTC CAGRQGDSYEQYF TRBJ2-7 TRBV7-9 few TRBD1
TGCGCCAGCAGCCAAGATATGGGGGGTGGGGCCTATGGCTACACCTTC CASSQDMGGGAYGYTF TRBJ1-2 TRBV4-3 NA NA
TGTGCCAGCACCCCCGGGACATTACAATGGTTCTACGAGCAGTACTTC CASTPGTLQWFYEQYF TRBJ2-7 TRBV28 many NA
TGTGCCACCAGTGATGTTGCGAAGCGGGAAGTCCATGAGCAGTTCTTC CATSDVAKREVHEQFF TRBJ2-1 TRBV24-1 NA TRBD2
TGCGCCAGCAGCCAAGCTGACAGGGACGCCTATGGCTACACCTTC CASSQADRDAYGYTF TRBJ1-2 TRBV4-1 NA TRBD1
TGTGCCAGCAGCCCGGGAGGGGGGGTAGTAAGTGGAAACACCATATATTTT CASSPGGGVVSGNTIYF TRBJ1-3 TRBV7-2 many NA
TGTGCCAGCAGTCCTCAAGGACAGGTGGTAAACATTCAGTACTTC CASSPQGQVVNIQYF TRBJ2-4 TRBV12-3/TRBV12-4 few TRBD1
TGTGCCAGCAGACGGGGACTAGCATCAAGTGAGCAGTTCTTC CASRRGLASSEQFF TRBJ2-1 TRBV6-2/TRBV6-3 NA TRBD2
TGTGCCAGCAGTCGACTACACCCCAGTAGTCCGCCCCAGCATTTT CASSRLHPSSPPQHF TRBJ1-5 TRBV6-2/TRBV6-3 NA NA
TGCAGTGCTAGGCGGAGTTTGGGCACTGAAGCTTTCTTT CSARRSLGTEAFF TRBJ1-1 TRBV20-1 NA NA
TGTGCCAGCAGCACCCGGGACAGCAACTATGGCTACACCTTC CASSTRDSNYGYTF TRBJ1-2 TRBV7-2 many TRBD1
TGTGCCAGCAGTCAAAGGTGGCAGGGTTTTGAAGCTTTCTTT CASSQRWQGFEAFF TRBJ1-1 TRBV12-3/TRBV12-4 few NA
TGTGCCAGCAGTGTGAGGAACACTGAAGCTTTCTTT CASSVRNTEAFF TRBJ1-1 TRBV2 few NA
TGTGCCAGCAGTGAACCCAGGGGCAGTCAAGAGACCCAGTACTTC CASSEPRGSQETQYF TRBJ2-5 TRBV28 few NA
TGTGCCAGCAGCTTAGCTGCGGGAGCAGATACGCAGTATTTT CASSLAAGADTQYF TRBJ2-3 TRBV7-2 few TRBD2
TGTGCCAGCAGTTCAAAAGCGAACACTGAAGCTTTCTTT CASSSKANTEAFF TRBJ1-1 TRBV12-3/TRBV12-4 NA NA
TGTGCCGCCCTGGGGGGTAACTCCTACGAGCAGTACTTC CAALGGNSYEQYF TRBJ2-7 TRBV28 few NA
TGTGCCAGCAGCCCGACAACCTTTACGCAGTATTTT CASSPTTFTQYF TRBJ2-3 TRBV5-5 NA NA
TGTGCCAGCAGTTTAGCAACAGGTTTTAGCAATCAGCCCCAGCATTTT CASSLATGFSNQPQHF TRBJ1-5 TRBV12-3/TRBV12-4 NA NA
TGTGCCAGCAGCACACAGGTTCTGGGTGCGTTCTTC CASSTQVLGAFF TRBJ2-1 TRBV7-9 few NA
TGCGCCAGCAGCCAGACGGGACTCCAAGAGACCCAGTACTTC CASSQTGLQETQYF TRBJ2-5 TRBV4-1 NA NA
TGTGCCAGCAGTCATCGCCGCTTCCACCGCGACCAAGAGACCCAGTACTTC CASSHRRFHRDQETQYF TRBJ2-5 TRBV27 NA NA
TGTGCCAGCAGTTACAGGGCTTCCACCATATATTTT CASSYRASTIYF TRBJ1-3 TRBV12-3/TRBV12-4 NA NA
TGTGCCACCAGCAGAGGGTTGGGACAAGAGACCCAGTACTTC CATSRGLGQETQYF TRBJ2-5 TRBV24-1 NA NA
TGTGCCTGGACCGGGGGACAGAACTCAAGGACCCAGTACTTC CAWTGGQNSRTQYF TRBJ2-5 TRBV30 NA NA
TGCGCCAGCAGCCACCTTCTGCCGGTCACCGAAACCAACTATGGCTACACCTTC CASSHLLPVTETNYGYTF TRBJ1-2 TRBV4-3 few NA
TGTGCCAGCAGCTTAGTGGCGGGACTAGCGGGAGTAAATGAGCAGTTCTTC CASSLVAGLAGVNEQFF TRBJ2-1 TRBV11-3 many TRBD2
TGTGCCAGCAGTGTCGCGCCGGGACTACTACAAGAGACCCAGTACTTC CASSVAPGLLQETQYF TRBJ2-5 TRBV27 NA TRBD2
TGTGCCAGCAGTTACTCGAGACAGGGCTCTGGAAACACCATATATTTT CASSYSRQGSGNTIYF TRBJ1-3 TRBV6-5 NA TRBD1
TGTGCCAGCAGTTTAGTCAGGGACTACGAGCAGTACTTC CASSLVRDYEQYF TRBJ2-7 TRBV27 many NA
TGCGCCAGCAGCCAAATCTGGTCAGGGGGGGAGACTAACTATGGCTACACCTTC CASSQIWSGGETNYGYTF TRBJ1-2 TRBV4-1 NA TRBD1
TGCGCCAGCAGCCAAGGACTAGTGGGTGGCTACACCTTC CASSQGLVGGYTF TRBJ1-2 TRBV4-1 many NA
TGTGCCAGCAGCTTAGTTGGGCTCAGCACTGAAGCTTTCTTT CASSLVGLSTEAFF TRBJ1-1 TRBV7-2 many NA
TGTGCCAGTAGCTCCCTTCCCAGGGAAGGAAGCGGCTACACCTTC CASSSLPREGSGYTF TRBJ1-2 TRBV19 few NA
TGTGCCAGCACTAGGGCCCCCTATCACACCATATATTTT CASTRAPYHTIYF TRBJ1-3 TRBV12-3/TRBV12-4 many NA
TGCAGTGCTCTGACAGGGGTTTCGGGCCTCAATGAGCAGTTCTTC CSALTGVSGLNEQFF TRBJ2-1 TRBV20-1 NA TRBD1
TGTGCCAGTAGTCCGACAGGGACGGAGAACACTGAAGCTTTCTTT CASSPTGTENTEAFF TRBJ1-1 TRBV19 few TRBD1
TGTGCCAGCAGTTTAGCAGGACAAGCCAATACGCAGTATTTT CASSLAGQANTQYF TRBJ2-3 TRBV12-3/TRBV12-4 NA NA
TGCAGTGCTGAGGATTCCTTATATAGCAATCAGCCCCAGCATTTT CSAEDSLYSNQPQHF TRBJ1-5 TRBV20-1 NA NA
TGTGCCAGCAGCTATGGACTAGCGGGAGGAGAGGAGACCCAGTACTTC CASSYGLAGGEETQYF TRBJ2-5 TRBV7-3 few TRBD2
TGTGCCAGCAGTCAGACTAGTAGGAGGTTGAGGTCCGAGCAGTACTTC CASSQTSRRLRSEQYF TRBJ2-7 TRBV4-2 NA NA
TGCAGTGCTAGAGATTGGGGGGCTATGAACACTGAAGCTTTCTTT CSARDWGAMNTEAFF TRBJ1-1 TRBV20-1 once NA
TGTGCCAGCAGTGAAGAAGCAGGGGTGAGAGGAAACACCATATATTTT CASSEEAGVRGNTIYF TRBJ1-3 TRBV2 NA NA
TGTGCCAGCAGCCCTAATAAAGGGCTAGACCAGTACTTC CASSPNKGLDQYF TRBJ2-5 TRBV7-2 many NA
TGTGCCAGCAGTTACGCGGGAGGGCGGATCAATGAGCAGTTCTTC CASSYAGGRINEQFF TRBJ2-1 TRBV6-5 few TRBD2
TGCAGTGCTAGAGATTTGGAAAGGGTTGGAAACACCATATATTTT CSARDLERVGNTIYF TRBJ1-3 TRBV20-1 NA NA
TGTGCCAGCAGTTTAAATAGCGGGAGGTACAATGAGCAGTTCTTC CASSLNSGRYNEQFF TRBJ2-1 TRBV12-3/TRBV12-4 once TRBD2